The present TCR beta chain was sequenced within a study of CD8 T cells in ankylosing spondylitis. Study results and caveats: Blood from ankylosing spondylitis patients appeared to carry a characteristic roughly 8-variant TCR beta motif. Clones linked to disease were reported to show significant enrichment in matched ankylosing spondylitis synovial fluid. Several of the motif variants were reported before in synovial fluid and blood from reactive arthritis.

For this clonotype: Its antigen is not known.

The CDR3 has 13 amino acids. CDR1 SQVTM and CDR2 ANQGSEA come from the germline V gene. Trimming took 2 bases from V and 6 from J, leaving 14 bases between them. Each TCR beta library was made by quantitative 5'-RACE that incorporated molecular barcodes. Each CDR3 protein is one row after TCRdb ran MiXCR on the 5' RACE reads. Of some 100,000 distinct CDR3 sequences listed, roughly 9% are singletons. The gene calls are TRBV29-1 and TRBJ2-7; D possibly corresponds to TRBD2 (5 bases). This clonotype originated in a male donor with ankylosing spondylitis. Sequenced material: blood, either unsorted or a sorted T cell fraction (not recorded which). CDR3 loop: CSVEPRLRAEQYV. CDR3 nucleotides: TGCAGCGTTGAACCGCGCTTGAGGGCCGAGCAGTACGTC.